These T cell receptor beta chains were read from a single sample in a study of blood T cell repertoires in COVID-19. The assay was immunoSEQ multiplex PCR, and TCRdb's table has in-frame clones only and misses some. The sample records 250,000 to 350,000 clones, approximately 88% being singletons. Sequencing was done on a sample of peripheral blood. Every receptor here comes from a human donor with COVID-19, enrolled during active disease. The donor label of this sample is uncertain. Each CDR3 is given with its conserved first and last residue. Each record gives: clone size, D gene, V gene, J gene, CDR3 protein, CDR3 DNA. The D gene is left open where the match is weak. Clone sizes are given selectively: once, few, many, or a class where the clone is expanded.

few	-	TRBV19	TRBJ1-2	CASSITATNGYTF	TGTGCCAGTAGTATCACGGCAACTAATGGCTACACCTTC
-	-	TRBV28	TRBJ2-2	CASSMRVVGTGELFF	TGTGCCAGCAGTATGCGGGTGGTCGGCACCGGGGAGCTGTTTTTT
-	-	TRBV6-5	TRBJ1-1	CASSFRTGGTEAFF	TGTGCCAGCAGTTTCAGGACGGGGGGCACTGAAGCTTTCTTT
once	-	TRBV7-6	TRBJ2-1	CASSLEAPRGEGNEQFF	TGTGCCAGCAGCTTGGAGGCTCCTAGGGGGGAGGGCAATGAGCAGTTCTTC
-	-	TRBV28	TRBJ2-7	CASTISGSYEQYF	TGTGCCAGCACCATAAGCGGATCCTACGAGCAGTACTTC
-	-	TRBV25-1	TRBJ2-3	CASRGQPGPDTQYF	TGTGCCAGCAGAGGACAGCCAGGCCCAGATACGCAGTATTTT
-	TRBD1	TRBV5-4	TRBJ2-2	CASSPTGGPANGELFF	TGTGCCAGCAGCCCGACAGGGGGCCCCGCCAACGGGGAGCTGTTTTTT
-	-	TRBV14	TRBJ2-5	CASSRGGSQETQYF	TGTGCCAGCAGCCGGGGGGGCAGCCAAGAGACCCAGTACTTC
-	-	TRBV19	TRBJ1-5	CASHRSGQPQHF	TGTGCCAGTCACCGGAGCGGCCAGCCCCAGCATTTT
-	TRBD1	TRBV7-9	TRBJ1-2	CASSPTPISDRDGYTF	TGTGCCAGCAGCCCGACGCCAATTTCTGACAGGGACGGCTACACCTTC
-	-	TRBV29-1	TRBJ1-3	CSVEEAIRDTIYF	TGCAGCGTTGAAGAGGCCATTCGGGACACCATATATTTT
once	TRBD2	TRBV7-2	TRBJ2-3	CASSRASGSTDTQYF	TGTGCCAGCAGTAGAGCTAGCGGGAGCACAGATACGCAGTATTTT
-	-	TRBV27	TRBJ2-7	CASSPRFSSYEQYF	TGTGCCAGCAGTCCTAGGTTCAGCTCCTACGAGCAGTACTTC
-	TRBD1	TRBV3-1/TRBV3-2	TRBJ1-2	CASSPGTAYGYTF	TGTGCCAGCAGCCCCGGGACAGCCTATGGCTACACCTTC
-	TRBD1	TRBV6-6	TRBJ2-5	CASSYGQVGETQYF	TGTGCCAGCAGTTATGGACAGGTGGGGGAGACCCAGTACTTC
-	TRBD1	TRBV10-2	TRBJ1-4	CASSRTGGEKLFF	TGCGCCAGCAGCAGGACAGGGGGTGAAAAACTGTTTTTT
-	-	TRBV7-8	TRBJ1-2	CASSATGYDGYTF	TGTGCCAGCAGCGCGACGGGATATGATGGCTACACCTTC
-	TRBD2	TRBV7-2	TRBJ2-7	CASSTGTSGSYEQYF	TGTGCCAGCAGCACTGGGACTAGCGGATCCTACGAGCAGTACTTC
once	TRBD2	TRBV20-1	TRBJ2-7	CSASQLGLAAYEQYF	TGCAGTGCTAGTCAGTTGGGGCTAGCGGCCTACGAGCAGTACTTC
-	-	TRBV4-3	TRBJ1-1	CASSRQIGGPEAFF	TGCGCCAGCAGCCGACAGATCGGCGGTCCTGAAGCTTTCTTT
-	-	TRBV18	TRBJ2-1	CASSPPTRNNEQFF	TGTGCCAGCTCACCACCGACTAGGAACAATGAGCAGTTCTTC
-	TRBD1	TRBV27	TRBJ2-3	CASTDRVSTDTQYF	TGTGCCAGCACGGACAGGGTTAGCACAGATACGCAGTATTTT
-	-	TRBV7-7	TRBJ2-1	CASSLSLRDSSEQFF	TGTGCTAGCAGCTTAAGCCTCCGGGACTCCTCAGAGCAGTTCTTC
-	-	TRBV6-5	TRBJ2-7	CASIQNYEQYF	TGTGCCAGCATCCAAAACTACGAGCAGTACTTC
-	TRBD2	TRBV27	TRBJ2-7	CASSSRTSSLYEQYF	TGTGCCAGCAGTTCCCGGACTAGCTCCCTCTACGAGCAGTACTTC
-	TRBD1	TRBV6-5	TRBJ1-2	CASRPGTGGPGYTF	TGTGCCAGCAGACCCGGGACAGGGGGCCCTGGCTACACCTTC
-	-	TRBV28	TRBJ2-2	CASSTGSDTGELFF	TGTGCCAGCAGTACAGGGTCCGACACCGGGGAGCTGTTTTTT
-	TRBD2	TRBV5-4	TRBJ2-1	CASGGTSGIGEQFF	TGTGCCAGCGGGGGGACTAGCGGGATCGGTGAGCAGTTCTTC
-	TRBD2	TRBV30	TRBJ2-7	CAWTRGTTYEQYF	TGTGCCTGGACTCGAGGGACTACATACGAGCAGTACTTC
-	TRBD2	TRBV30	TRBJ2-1	CAWIYSSGFGREDTYNEQFF	TGTGCCTGGATTTATTCAAGCGGGTTTGGGCGGGAGGACACCTACAATGAGCAGTTCTTC
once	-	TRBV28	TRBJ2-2	CASRPWTGAGELFF	TGTGCCAGCAGGCCTTGGACTGGAGCCGGGGAGCTGTTTTTT
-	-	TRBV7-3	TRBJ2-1	CASSLIAEGGVEQFF	TGTGCCAGCAGCTTAATAGCGGAGGGTGGCGTTGAGCAGTTCTTC
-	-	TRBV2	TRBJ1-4	CASSVQEGGEKLFF	TGTGCCAGCAGTGTTCAGGAAGGGGGTGAAAAACTGTTTTTT
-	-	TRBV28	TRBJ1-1	CASSLSGDTVRAFF	TGTGCCAGCAGTTTATCGGGGGATACAGTTCGGGCTTTCTTT
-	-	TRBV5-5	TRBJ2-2	CASSPPVNTGELFF	TGTGCCAGCAGCCCTCCAGTTAACACCGGGGAGCTGTTTTTT
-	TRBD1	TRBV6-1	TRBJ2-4	CASSPTDRVGNIQYF	TGTGCCAGCAGTCCCACGGACAGGGTTGGTAACATTCAGTACTTC
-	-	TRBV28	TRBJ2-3	CASSLGGNADTQYF	TGTGCCAGCAGTTTAGGCGGGAATGCGGATACGCAGTATTTT
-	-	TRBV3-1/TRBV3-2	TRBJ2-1	CASSRSTANEQFF	TGTGCCAGCAGCCGCTCGACAGCCAATGAGCAGTTCTTC
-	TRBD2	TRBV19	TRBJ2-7	CASSQGLAGRVEQYF	TGTGCCAGTAGCCAGGGACTAGCGGGGCGTGTAGAGCAGTACTTC
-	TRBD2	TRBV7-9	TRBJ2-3	CASSLFAGDTDTQYF	TGTGCCAGCAGCTTATTTGCGGGAGACACAGATACGCAGTATTTT
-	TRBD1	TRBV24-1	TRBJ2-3	CATSRQGDLTDTQYF	TGTGCCACCAGTCGACAGGGGGATCTCACAGATACGCAGTATTTT
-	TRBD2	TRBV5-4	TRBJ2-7	CASSLGLAGVGSYEQYF	TGTGCCAGCAGCTTGGGACTAGCGGGAGTCGGCTCCTACGAGCAGTACTTC
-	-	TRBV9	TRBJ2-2	CASSAGTNTGELFF	TGTGCCAGCAGCGCCGGGACAAACACCGGGGAGCTGTTTTTT